Following are 16 T cell receptor beta chains from one sample sequenced in a study of response to subunit inactivated influenza vaccine (dated by TCRdb to 2017 to 2018). Library creation used RT-PCR. The reads were generated on an Illumina HiSeq 2500. TCRdb reprocessing: public reads trimmed at Q25 with fastp, clones called with MiXCR, in-frame beta chains kept. For every CDR3 protein sequence, its rows merge into one entry that carries the most common genes and DNA. The sample table lists hundreds of thousands of distinct CDR3 sequences, approximately 15% of them with a count of one. Clones ranked in the top ten supply approximately 6.5% of the sample. The sequencing used PBMCs from blood, collected roughly 2 weeks before vaccination. These receptors all come from a man in his fifties or sixties who received an inactivated influenza vaccine. Donor details come from another sample of the same person, matched by shared clones.

The rearrangement links TRBV15 to TRBJ1-4; no clear D gene. V was cut by 0 bases and J by 8 bases, with 16 bases left in between. Germline CDR1 LNHNV, CDR2 YYDKDF (reference sequence). This CDR3 has 16 amino acids. CDR3 sequence: CATSRDDLGEGEKLFF. The CDR3 nucleotides read TGTGCCACCAGCAGAGACGACCTAGGCGAGGGAGAAAAACTGTTTTTT.

The chain carries TRBV9 and TRBJ1-3; D gene unclear. This CDR3 has 16 amino acids. V gave up 4 bases and J gave up 0 bases, with 14 bases separating them. Germline V gives CDR1 SGDLS, CDR2 YYNGEE. The DNA for the CDR3 is TGTGCCAGCAGCACCTCGGGCTTTCACTCTGGAAACACCATATATTTT. Protein sequence: CASSTSGFHSGNTIYF.

The V and J genes are TRBV4-3 and TRBJ1-2; a possible D gene is TRBD1 (6 bases). Germline CDR1 is LGHNA and CDR2 is YSLEER. Trimming removed 1 base from V and 5 bases from J, with 11 bases in between. This CDR3 contains 14 residues. CDR3 DNA sequence: TGCGCCAGCAGCCAAGCAACAGGGAAATATGGCTACACCTTC. It translates to CASSQATGKYGYTF.

V gene TRBV11-1 combines with J gene TRBJ2-3; 9 nucleotides agree with TRBD2. This CDR3 is 20 amino acids long. V shed 3 bases, J shed 6 bases, and the junction held 22 bases outside the gene matches. Germline V gives CDR1 SGHAT, CDR2 FQDESV (reference sequence). CDR3 DNA sequence: TGTGCCAGCAGCTTCAGCTCCTGGGTCGGCGGGGGGGCATTTAGGGATACGCAGTATTTT. Its protein is CASSFSSWVGGGAFRDTQYF.

The rearrangement uses TRBV5-5 and TRBJ1-2; perhaps TRBD1 as D (6 bases). Germline V CDR1 and CDR2: SGHKS, YYEKEE (reference sequence). Trimming cost V 4 bases and J 2 bases, with 12 bases left between them. There are 14 residues in the CDR3. The CDR3 nucleotides read TGTGCCAGCAGCAGCACCGGACAGAACTATGGCTACACCTTC. It is translated as CASSSTGQNYGYTF.

The rearrangement joins TRBV5-4 to TRBJ1-5; D remains ambiguous. The V end lost 3 bases, the J end lost 5 bases, and 6 bases lay between the germline ends. This CDR3 spans 12 amino acids. Germline V gives CDR1 SGHNT, CDR2 YYREEE (reference sequence). As DNA, the CDR3 is TGTGCCAGCAGCTCCGAAGATCAGCCCCAGCATTTT. This translates into CASSSEDQPQHF.

Many counts were recorded for this clonotype. The chain joins TRBV7-8 to TRBJ1-4; TRBD1 aligns across 7 bases. The germline gives CDR1 SGHVS, CDR2 FQNEAQ. V lost 5 bases to trimming and J lost 4 bases; unmatched junction nucleotides: 7. The CDR3 runs to 15 residues. As DNA, the CDR3 is TGTGCCAGCAGCACTCGACAGGGTGGTAATGAAAAACTGTTTTTT. Translating it yields CASSTRQGGNEKLFF.

This clonotype was recorded many times. This rearrangement joins TRBV20-1 to TRBJ1-6; 7 bases line up with TRBD1. V was pared by 1 base and J by 3 bases, with 6 bases of the junction left unmatched. This CDR3 is built from 16 residues. CDR1 and CDR2 from the germline V gene are DFQATT and SNEGSKA (reference sequence). CDR3 sequence: CSARGPRDSYNSPLHF. The CDR3 DNA is TGCAGTGCTAGAGGTCCCCGGGACAGCTATAATTCACCCCTCCACTTT.

This clonotype was detected a few times. The chain joins TRBV19 to TRBJ2-5; D not certain. The CDR3 extends over 12 amino acids. Germline-derived CDR1 and CDR2 are LNHDA and SQIVND (reference sequence). The V and J ends lost 3 bases and 4 bases respectively, with 6 bases between them. This chain's CDR3 is CASSIASETQYF. CDR3 sequence (DNA): TGTGCCAGTAGTATTGCGTCAGAGACCCAGTACTTC.

This chain joins TRBV4-2 and TRBJ2-5, with a tentative D call TRBD2 (5 bases). Germline values: CDR1 LGHNA, CDR2 YNFKEQ. The CDR3 extends over 16 amino acids. V was cut by 0 bases and J by 0 bases, with 11 bases left in between. This CDR3 reads CASSQETTPNQETQYF. CDR3 coding DNA: TGTGCCAGCAGCCAAGAGACTACACCTAACCAAGAGACCCAGTACTTC.

The table lists this clonotype with a few counts. The V and J genes are TRBV24-1 and TRBJ2-5; D not certain. Trimming left V 3 bases short and J 7 bases short, with 8 bases between. The CDR3 has 12 residues. Germline V lookup: CDR1 KGHDR, CDR2 SFDVKD. The CDR3: CATSDPPGTQYF. In DNA, the CDR3 is TGTGCCACCAGTGATCCGCCGGGGACCCAGTACTTC.

This clonotype occurred many times. This chain joins TRBV4-3 and TRBJ2-2, with 10 bases that match TRBD1. This CDR3 has 17 residues. The junction had 5 bases not matched to a gene; V was cut back by 1 base and J by 3 bases. From germline, CDR1 is LGHNA and CDR2 YSLEER. The CDR3 nucleotides read TGCGCCAGCAGCCAAGGAAGGGGACAGGGGTACACCGGGGAGCTGTTTTTT. Encoded protein: CASSQGRGQGYTGELFF.

The chain joins TRBV29-1 to TRBJ2-7; 9 positions agree with TRBD1. The CDR3 totals 12 residues. Trimming at V came to 7 bases and at J to 7 bases, leaving 8 bases not matched to a gene. CDR1 is SQVTM and CDR2 is ANQGSEA in the germline V gene. The CDR3 here is CSAFTGGEEQYF. DNA for the CDR3: TGCAGCGCGTTCACAGGGGGCGAAGAGCAGTACTTC.

This chain links TRBV20-1 with TRBJ2-7, with TRBD1 identical over 8 bases. V gave up 5 bases and J gave up 3 bases; unmatched junction bases: 12. CDR1 and CDR2 from the germline V gene are DFQATT and SNEGSKA (reference sequence). This CDR3 is built from 15 residues. Written as DNA, the CDR3 is TGCAGTGCTGGATCCCGGGACAGGCCCGACTACGAGCAGTACTTC. Amino acids: CSAGSRDRPDYEQYF.

The chain employs TRBV20-1 and TRBJ2-1; 7 nucleotides align to TRBD1. J gave up 4 bases and V 0 bases, and 15 bases lay outside the gene matches. Per the germline V gene, CDR1 is DFQATT and CDR2 is SNEGSKA (reference sequence). CDR3 length: 18 residues. Here the CDR3 DNA reads TGCAGTGCTAGAGATTTTGAGGCACGGGACAGAGATTACAATGAGCAGTTCTTC. Translated, it gives CSARDFEARDRDYNEQFF.

This clonotype was picked up a small number of times. The chain uses TRBV29-1 and TRBJ2-5; 12 nucleotides line up with TRBD1. Looked up from germline, CDR1 is SQVTM and CDR2 is ANQGSEA. This CDR3 is 17 amino acids long. With V trimmed by 4 bases and J by 5 bases, 14 bases remained unmatched. CDR3 amino acids: CSVVPNRGTGGRETQYF. CDR3 sequence (DNA): TGCAGCGTTGTTCCTAATCGAGGGACAGGGGGCAGGGAGACCCAGTACTTC.